This note documents a single TCR beta chain sequence. Source study methods: Nucleated cell counts were estimated from reference gene primer amplification. The assay was immunoSEQ multiplex PCR, and TCRdb's table has in-frame clones only and misses some. V and J calls plus clone size are reproduced from that table; the DNA served to infer D and trimming. The sample consists of a few hundred thousand clones, about 90% of them appearing once. The data stem from a study of blood T cell repertoires in COVID-19. CDR3 length: 19 residues. Germline CDR1 SGDLS, CDR2 YYNGEE. The junction had 12 bases not matched to a gene; V was cut back by 0 bases and J by 5 bases.

The chain has TRBV9 and TRBJ2-2; TRBD2 aligns across 11 bases. The sample taken for sequencing was peripheral blood. This receptor was identified in a woman aged 40 to 50 with acute or convalescent COVID-19. The CDR3 sequence is CASSVEALLAGGQTGELFF. DNA of the CDR3: TGTGCCAGCAGCGTAGAGGCGCTGTTAGCGGGGGGGCAAACCGGGGAGCTGTTTTTT.